This T cell receptor beta chain appears in the sequencing data of a study of early T cells in non-severe SARS-CoV-2 infection. Study-level findings and limits: In VDJdb matching, anti-spike CD8 responses were favored while private and CD4 specificities went missing.

Many counts were recorded for this clonotype. Its antigen is still unknown. There are 14 residues in the CDR3. V dropped 3 bases and J dropped 4 bases, with 15 bases sitting between them. Germline loops: CDR1 DFQATT, CDR2 SNEGSKA (reference sequence). Individual cDNA molecules were tagged with unique molecular identifiers, the study reported. TCRdb fed the 5' RACE reads into MiXCR, producing one record per CDR3 protein. The repertoire consists of tens of thousands of distinct CDR3 sequences, with around 7.5% occurring once and the leading ten covering over 8%. The specimen sequenced was whole blood. This sequence joins TRBV20-1 and TRBJ1-2; D uncertain. This sequence originates from an adult who was a healthcare worker with PCR-confirmed SARS-CoV-2 infection or an uninfected control (not recorded which). The CDR3 is CSARGPGTSYGYTF. The DNA for the CDR3 is TGCAGTGCTAGGGGTCCGGGAACTTCCTATGGCTACACCTTC.